This T cell receptor beta chain emerged from a study of Ad26.COV2.S vaccination and SARS-CoV-2 variants. Trimming removed 5 bases at V and 3 bases at J, with 23 bases between. The germline gives CDR1 SGHVS, CDR2 FNYEAQ. This CDR3 spans 17 amino acids. The treatment here: approximately 18 received Ad26.COV2.S at low or high dose, single or two shots; about 5 received placebo; per-sample allocation not given. Samples came from day 63 after the first vaccine or placebo injection. Measured with immunoSEQ multiplex PCR; TCRdb has only the in-frame clones, and not every one. Of 360,000 or so clones in the sample, 75% to 90% are singletons; the top ten hold under 2%.

The receptor was isolated from a person between 18 and 60 years old who received the Ad26.COV2.S COVID-19 vaccine or a placebo. The sample was peripheral blood, taken in a trial of Ad26.COV2.S vaccine versus placebo. The rearrangement joins TRBV7-6 to TRBJ2-7; either TRBD1 or TRBD2 may supply D (5 bases each). The CDR3 reads CASSPRVGAAGVYEQYF. The CDR3 DNA reads as TGTGCCAGCAGCCCACGCGTCGGGGCAGCCGGGGTCTACGAGCAGTACTTC.